Below, 7 T cell receptor beta chains from the same sample are listed, as sequenced in a study of cytomegalovirus exposure and HLA in healthy donors. It was with 60 Vbeta and 13 Jbeta primers that the PCR ran. Some clones are missing from TCRdb's copy, which holds only in-frame ones; the method was immunoSEQ multiplex PCR. The sample has over 110,000 clones; 82% are singletons. Sequences were obtained from PBMCs. Receptor source: a male donor in good health and CMV-seronegative.

The V call is TRBV27, the J call TRBJ1-2; the D gene is possibly TRBD1 (6 bases). From germline, CDR1 is MNHEY and CDR2 SMNVEV (reference sequence). The CDR3 is 13 amino acids. Trimming stripped 4 bases from V and 4 bases from J, with 10 bases between. The CDR3 region has the DNA TGTGCCAGCAGTTATACAGGGAGCTATGGCTACACCTTC. Translated, it gives CASSYTGSYGYTF.

V usage is TRBV7-9 and J usage is TRBJ1-1; a weak D match, TRBD1 (5 bases). CDR1 is SEHNR and CDR2 is FQNEAQ in the germline V gene (reference sequence). This CDR3 has 13 amino acids. V gave up 7 bases and J gave up 4 bases, with 13 bases separating them. The CDR3 DNA is TGTGCCAGCATCGCGGGGGGTTCCACTGAAGCTTTCTTT. This translates into CASIAGGSTEAFF.

J is TRBJ1-1 and V is TRBV5-6; D is uncertain. This CDR3 has 12 amino acids. Germline V gene sequence: CDR1 SGHDT, CDR2 YYEEEE. The V end was cut by 2 bases, the J end by 3 bases, with 5 bases between. CDR3 nucleotide sequence: TGTGCCAGCAGCTTCCTGTACACTGAAGCTTTCTTT. This gives the protein CASSFLYTEAFF.

This clone was detected once. The chain joins TRBV4-3 to TRBJ2-1; the D gene is possibly TRBD2 (6 bases). This CDR3 comprises 15 residues. V lost 5 bases and J lost 5, with 16 bases in between. CDR1 and CDR2 (germline): LGHNA, YSLEER. CDR3 region: CASSERSGGNNEQFF. CDR3 nucleotides: TGCGCCAGCAGCGAGAGGAGTGGCGGGAACAATGAGCAGTTCTTC.

The CDR3 coding sequence is TGTGCCAGCAGCAACTCGGGAGTTATTTACGAGCAGTACTTC. Translated: CASSNSGVIYEQYF. This chain uses TRBV5-6 with TRBJ2-5; D is possibly TRBD2 (6 bases). The J call may be wrong; the DNA end is better matched by TRBJ2-7. Germline V lookup: CDR1 SGHDT, CDR2 YYEEEE. The CDR3 has 14 amino acids.

The chain joins TRBV7-8 to TRBJ1-1; D gene unclear. Looked up from germline, CDR1 is SGHVS and CDR2 is FQNEAQ. V was clipped by 0 bases and J by 1 base, with 9 bases between them. The CDR3 length is 15 residues. CDR3: CASSLAVYSNTEAFF. CDR3 nucleotides: TGTGCCAGCAGCTTAGCTGTATACTCGAACACTGAAGCTTTCTTT.

The V call is TRBV10-3, the J call TRBJ2-7, with D perhaps matching TRBD1 (6 bases). Germline values: CDR1 ENHRY, CDR2 SYGVKD. The CDR3 is made up of 12 amino acids. V was shortened by 11 bases and J by 1 base, with 12 bases between the two germline ends. CDR3 in amino acids: CAARDTSYEQYF. DNA of the CDR3: TGTGCCGCCCGGGACACATCCTACGAGCAGTACTTC.